Here is one TCR beta chain with its context. The data stem from a study of blood T cell repertoires in COVID-19. Germline V CDR1 and CDR2: SGDLS, YYNGEE. CDR3 length: 17 amino acids. Trimming removed 0 bases at V and 6 bases at J, with 20 bases between. TCRdb's copy holds only in-frame clones and misses some; the assay was immunoSEQ multiplex PCR. This table has about 24,000 clones, approximately 74% appearing once. This chain links TRBV9 with TRBJ2-3; D possibly corresponds to TRBD2 (5 bases). Material for sequencing was peripheral blood. This clonotype was obtained from a man in his fifties or sixties with COVID-19, enrolled during active disease. The CDR3 sequence: CASSVGVLGGGPDTQYF. In DNA form, the CDR3 reads TGTGCCAGCAGCGTAGGAGTTCTGGGCGGAGGTCCTGATACGCAGTATTTT.